This record concerns one T cell receptor beta chain sequence. This sample was included in a study of T cell changes during pregnancy in multiple sclerosis. The repertoire was sequenced with immunoSEQ multiplex PCR; TCRdb's copy has only in-frame clones and lacks some. In the table there are tens of thousands of clones, under 95% of which are singletons. This CDR3 has 13 residues. Trimming took 2 bases from V and 4 from J, leaving 8 bases between them. Germline V gives CDR1 MNHEY, CDR2 SVGAGI. The rearrangement links TRBV6-5 to TRBJ1-2; maybe TRBD1 (5 bases). This sample comprised peripheral blood, obtained in the first trimester of pregnancy. The TCR was taken from a female donor in good health, enrolled as a control in a pregnancy study. CDR3 bases: TGTGCCAGCAGTTACGGGGCCGTCTATGGCTACACCTTC. The encoded protein is CASSYGAVYGYTF.